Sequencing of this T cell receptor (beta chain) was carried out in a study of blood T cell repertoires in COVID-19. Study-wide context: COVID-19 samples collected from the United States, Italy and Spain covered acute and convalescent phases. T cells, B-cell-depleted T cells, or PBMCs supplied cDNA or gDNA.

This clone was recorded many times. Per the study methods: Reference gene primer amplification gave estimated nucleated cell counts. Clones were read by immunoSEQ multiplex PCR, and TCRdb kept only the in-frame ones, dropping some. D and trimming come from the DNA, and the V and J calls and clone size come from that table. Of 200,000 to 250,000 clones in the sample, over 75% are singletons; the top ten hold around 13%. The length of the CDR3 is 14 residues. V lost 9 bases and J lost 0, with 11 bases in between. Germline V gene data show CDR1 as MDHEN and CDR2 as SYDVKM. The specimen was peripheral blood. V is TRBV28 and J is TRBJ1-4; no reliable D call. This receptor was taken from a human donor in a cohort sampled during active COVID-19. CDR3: CASPLVATNEKLFF. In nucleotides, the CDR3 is TGTGCCAGTCCCCTAGTGGCAACTAATGAAAAACTGTTTTTT. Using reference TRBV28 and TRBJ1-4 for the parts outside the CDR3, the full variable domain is DVKVTQSSRYLVKRTGEKVFLECVQDMDHENMFWYRQDPGLGLRLIYFSYDVKMKEKGDIPEGYSVSREKKERFSLILESASTNQTSMYLCASPLVATNEKLFFGSGTQLSVL.